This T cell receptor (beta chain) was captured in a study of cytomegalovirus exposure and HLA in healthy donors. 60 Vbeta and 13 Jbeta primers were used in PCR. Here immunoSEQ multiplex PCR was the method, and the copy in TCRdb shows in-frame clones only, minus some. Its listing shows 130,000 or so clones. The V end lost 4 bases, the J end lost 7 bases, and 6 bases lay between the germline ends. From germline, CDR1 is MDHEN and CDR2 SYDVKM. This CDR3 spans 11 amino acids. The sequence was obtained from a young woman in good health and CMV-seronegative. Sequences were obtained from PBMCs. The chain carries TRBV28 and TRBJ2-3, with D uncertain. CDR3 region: CASSSHYTQYF. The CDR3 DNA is TGTGCCAGCAGTTCCCATTATACGCAGTATTTT.